These 5 T cell receptor beta chains originate from one sample sequenced in a study of cytomegalovirus exposure and HLA in healthy donors. It was with 60 Vbeta and 13 Jbeta primers that the PCR ran. Here immunoSEQ multiplex PCR was the method, and the copy in TCRdb shows in-frame clones only, minus some. This sample yields 130,000 or so clones, of which around 80% are seen a single time; about 3.2% belongs to the top ten. Sequencing was carried out using PBMCs. These receptor sequences come from a man younger than 30 in good health and CMV-seropositive.

V gene TRBV7-8 combines with J gene TRBJ2-7; TRBD2 matches at 8 bases. The germline CDR1 and CDR2 sequences are SGHVS and FQNEAQ. The CDR3 is made up of 16 amino acids. Trimming at V came to 1 base and at J to 2 bases, leaving 7 bases not matched to a gene. The CDR3 loop is CASSLDRSGTPYEQYF. CDR3 DNA: TGTGCCAGCAGCTTAGATCGTAGCGGGACCCCCTACGAGCAGTACTTC.

The chain couples TRBV18 to TRBJ1-2; 7 bases are shared with TRBD1. Germline V lookup: CDR1 KGHSH, CDR2 LQKENI. The CDR3 runs to 14 residues. Losses at the gene ends were 5 bases for V and 4 bases for J; bases not matched to a gene: 7. CDR3 sequence (DNA): TGTGCCAGCTCAAGGGACAGAGACCTCTATGGCTACACCTTC. It translates to CASSRDRDLYGYTF.

The rearrangement uses TRBV5-6 and TRBJ1-2; TRBD1 might be the D (6 bases). V gave up 4 bases and J gave up 6 bases, with 13 bases separating them. Looked up from germline, CDR1 is SGHDT and CDR2 is YYEEEE. The CDR3 length is 13 residues. The CDR3 protein is CASSGGGGDGYTF. In DNA form, the CDR3 reads TGTGCCAGCAGCGGCGGGGGCGGGGATGGCTACACCTTC.

The chain uses TRBV7-9 and TRBJ2-7; D is possibly TRBD2 (5 bases). The CDR3 is 15 amino acids. CDR1 is SEHNR, CDR2 FQNEAQ, per germline (reference sequence). V gave up 5 bases and J gave up 0 bases, with 14 bases separating them. As DNA, the CDR3 is TGTGCCAGCAGCCCGGGATTCGGCCTCTCCTACGAGCAGTACTTC. It codes for CASSPGFGLSYEQYF.

This chain connects TRBV28 to TRBJ2-1; 7 nucleotides agree with TRBD2. Germline V gene sequence: CDR1 MDHEN, CDR2 SYDVKM. The CDR3 is 16 residues long. V gave up 7 bases and J gave up 1 base; unmatched junction bases: 10. The CDR3, as DNA: TGTGCCAGCACCCCTGGCGGGAGAGGGTCCTACAATGAGCAGTTCTTC. This encodes CASTPGGRGSYNEQFF.